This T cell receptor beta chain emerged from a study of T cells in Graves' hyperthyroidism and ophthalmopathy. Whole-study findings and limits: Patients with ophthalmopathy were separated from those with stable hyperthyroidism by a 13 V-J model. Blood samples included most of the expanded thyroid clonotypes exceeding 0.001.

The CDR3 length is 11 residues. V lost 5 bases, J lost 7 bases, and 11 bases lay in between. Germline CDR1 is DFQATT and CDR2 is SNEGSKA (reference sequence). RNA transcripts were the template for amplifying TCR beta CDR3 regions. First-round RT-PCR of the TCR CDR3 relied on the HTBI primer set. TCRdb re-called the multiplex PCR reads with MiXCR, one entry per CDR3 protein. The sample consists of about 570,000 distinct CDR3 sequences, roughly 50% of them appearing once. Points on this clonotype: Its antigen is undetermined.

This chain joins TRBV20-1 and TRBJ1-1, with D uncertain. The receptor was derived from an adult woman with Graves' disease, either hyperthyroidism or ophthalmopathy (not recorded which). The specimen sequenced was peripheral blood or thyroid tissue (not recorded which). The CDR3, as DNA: TGCAGTGCTCCCAGCCATGGTGAAGCTTTCTTT. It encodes CSAPSHGEAFF.